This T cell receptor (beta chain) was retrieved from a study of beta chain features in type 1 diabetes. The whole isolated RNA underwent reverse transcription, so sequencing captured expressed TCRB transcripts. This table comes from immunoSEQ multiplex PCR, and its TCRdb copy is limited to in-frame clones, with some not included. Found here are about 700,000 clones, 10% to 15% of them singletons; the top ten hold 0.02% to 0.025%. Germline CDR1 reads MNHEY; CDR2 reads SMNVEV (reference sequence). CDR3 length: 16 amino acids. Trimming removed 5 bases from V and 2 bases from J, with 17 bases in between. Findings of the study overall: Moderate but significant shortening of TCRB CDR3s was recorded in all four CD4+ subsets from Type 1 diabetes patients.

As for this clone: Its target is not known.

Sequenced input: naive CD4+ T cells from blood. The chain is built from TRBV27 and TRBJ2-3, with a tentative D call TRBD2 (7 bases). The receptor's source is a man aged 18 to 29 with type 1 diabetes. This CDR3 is CASSPEAGAYTDTQYF. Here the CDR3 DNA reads TGTGCCAGCAGTCCTGAGGCGGGGGCCTACACAGATACGCAGTATTTT.